Listed here is a single T cell receptor (beta chain). Its antigen is undetermined. The data are from a study of T cell responses to AZD1222 COVID-19 vaccine. Study-wide points: Donors were largely white British and mainly female; clonal diversity was possibly underestimated. Baseline serology detected seropositivity in only six or seven AZD1222 recipients. Reportedly, close to half of spike-specific TCRs are directed against unmutated variant regions. Spike-wide vaccine-associated CD4 TCRs dominated at 160-218 and 743-854.

Repertoires were generated with immunoSEQ multiplex PCR, while TCRdb's copy carries only in-frame clones and drops some. This table holds over 150,000 clones, roughly 90% found once. This CDR3 region has 15 residues. Trimming took off 0 bases at V and 7 bases at J, with 12 bases between the two ends. Germline assignment: CDR1 MNHEY and CDR2 SVGAGI. The chain couples TRBV6-5 to TRBJ1-4; a possible D gene is TRBD1 (6 bases). Sequencing was performed on peripheral blood, taken on day 0 of AZD1222 vaccination. This clonotype was obtained from an adult in good health. Written as DNA, the CDR3 is TGTGCCAGCAGTTACTCAGCAGGGGTGGGTGAAAAACTGTTTTTT. It translates to CASSYSAGVGEKLFF.